One TCR beta chain is described in this entry. The antigen is unknown. The data stem from a study of CD8 T cells in ankylosing spondylitis. In TCRdb, the 5' RACE reads were re-called with MiXCR into one record per CDR3 protein. The sample lists roughly 130,000 distinct CDR3 sequences, about an eighth occurring once. Study-wide results and caveats: Clones linked with disease were CD8+ and fairly uncommon in the peripheral blood.

The germline CDR1 and CDR2 sequences are SGHAT and FQDESV (reference sequence). V lost 4 bases to trimming and J lost 8 bases, with 26 bases between them. This CDR3 is 18 amino acids long. The chain links TRBV11-1 to TRBJ1-4; tentative D call: TRBD1 (5 bases). The TCR was taken from a female donor with ankylosing spondylitis or in good health (not recorded which). The sample taken for sequencing was blood, either unsorted or a sorted T cell fraction (not recorded which). CDR3 nucleotides: TGTGCCAGCAGCTACGATGGATGGGGGATAAAAAGCAACGAAAAACTGTTTTTT. It encodes CASSYDGWGIKSNEKLFF.